The clone carrying this T cell receptor beta chain has more than one count but fewer than ten. At one boundary the junction diverges from the germline segment, which might be a read error. Extraction and reverse transcription of RNA yielded cDNA as the sequencing template. The assay was immunoSEQ multiplex PCR, and TCRdb's table has in-frame clones only and misses some. The sample carries about 110,000 clones, around 55% recorded once. The data derive from a study of CD8+ T cells in alopecia areata. The receptor's source is a human donor in good health. Specimen: CD8+ T cells sorted from blood.

CDR3 amino acids: CASSGTGGNEQLF. The CDR3 DNA follows: TGTGCCAGCAGTGGGACAGGGGGCAATGAGCAGCTCTTC. The chain links TRBV25-1 to TRBJ2-1, with 11 bases identical to TRBD1. The CDR3 contains 13 residues. Germline V gene lookup returns CDR1 MGHDK and CDR2 SYGVNS.